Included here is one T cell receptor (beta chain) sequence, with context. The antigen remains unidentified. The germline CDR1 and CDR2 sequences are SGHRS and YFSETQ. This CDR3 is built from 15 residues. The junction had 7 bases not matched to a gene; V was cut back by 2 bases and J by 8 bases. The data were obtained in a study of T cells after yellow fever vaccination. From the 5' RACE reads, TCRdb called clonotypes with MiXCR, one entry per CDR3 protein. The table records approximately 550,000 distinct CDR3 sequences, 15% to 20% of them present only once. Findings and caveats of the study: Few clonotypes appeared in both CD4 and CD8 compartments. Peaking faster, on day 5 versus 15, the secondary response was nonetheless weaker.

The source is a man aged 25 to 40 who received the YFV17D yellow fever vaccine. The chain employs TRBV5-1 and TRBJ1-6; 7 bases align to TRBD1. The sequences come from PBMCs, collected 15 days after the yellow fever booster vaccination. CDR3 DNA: TGCGCCAGCAGCTTTGCGACAGGGAAGGATTCACCCCTCCACTTT. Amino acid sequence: CASSFATGKDSPLHF.